One sample yielded the 6 T cell receptor beta chains listed below, sequenced in a study of T cells in Graves' hyperthyroidism and ophthalmopathy. Template material for amplifying TCR beta CDR3 regions consisted of RNA transcripts. First-round RT-PCR of the TCR CDR3 relied on the HTBI primer set. TCRdb analysed the multiplex PCR reads with MiXCR anew, one entry per CDR3 protein. This table holds over 550,000 distinct CDR3 sequences, roughly a sixth found once. The source material was blood. The receptors here all came from a woman aged 18-30 years with Graves' hyperthyroidism.

The rearrangement joins TRBV20-1 to TRBJ1-6; 12 bases fit TRBD1. The length of the CDR3 is 17 residues. J lost 3 bases, V lost 1 base, and 4 bases had no gene match. In germline, CDR1 is DFQATT, CDR2 SNEGSKA (reference sequence). The CDR3 reads CSARAGTGGYYNSPLHF. The CDR3 DNA is TGCAGTGCTAGAGCCGGGACAGGGGGCTACTATAATTCACCCCTCCACTTT.

This clonotype has only a few counts. The V call is TRBV6-5, the J call TRBJ1-2, with 8 bases lining up with TRBD1. Germline assignment: CDR1 MNHEY and CDR2 SVGAGI. This CDR3 region has 18 residues. The V gene end was trimmed by 0 bases and the J gene end by 7 bases; junction bases not matched to a gene: 16. CDR3 coding DNA: TGTGCCAGCAGTTACTCAGACCAATCCCAGGGGGCCCCGGGTGGCTACACCTTC. It encodes CASSYSDQSQGAPGGYTF.

This clonotype was seen a few times. The rearrangement joins TRBV24-1 to TRBJ2-3, with TRBD1 matching over 7 bases. CDR3 size: 13 residues. The germline V gene has CDR1 KGHDR and CDR2 SFDVKD. Trimming cost V 3 bases and J 7 bases; bases outside gene matches: 3. Here the CDR3 DNA reads TGTGCCACCAGTGATCTGGGACAGTATACGCAGTATTTT. It yields the protein CATSDLGQYTQYF.

This clonotype was observed many times. The chain combines TRBV12-3 or TRBV12-4 with TRBJ2-3; 9 nucleotides line up with TRBD1. The ends lost 2 bases at V and 3 bases at J; junction bases unmatched: 3. The CDR3 runs to 15 residues. Written as DNA, the CDR3 is TGTGCCAGCAGTTTAACGGGACAGGGTACAGATACGCAGTATTTT. Translating gives CASSLTGQGTDTQYF.

This clonotype was detected ten times or more. The chain combines TRBV12-3 or TRBV12-4 with TRBJ2-3, with 7 nucleotides matching TRBD1. V was pared by 6 bases and J by 2 bases, with 8 bases of the junction left unmatched. The CDR3 covers 15 residues. CDR3: CASRADRANTDTQYF. The CDR3 DNA is TGTGCCAGCAGAGCCGACAGGGCCAACACAGATACGCAGTATTTT.

V and J are TRBV10-2 and TRBJ1-5; D might be TRBD1 (6 bases). CDR3 size: 14 residues. V shed 10 bases and J shed 2 bases, with 15 bases lying between them. Germline V gene sequence: CDR1 WSHSY, CDR2 SAAADI. DNA of the CDR3: TGCGCCACCCAACAGGGATATGGCAATCAGCCCCAGCATTTT. Translation: CATQQGYGNQPQHF.